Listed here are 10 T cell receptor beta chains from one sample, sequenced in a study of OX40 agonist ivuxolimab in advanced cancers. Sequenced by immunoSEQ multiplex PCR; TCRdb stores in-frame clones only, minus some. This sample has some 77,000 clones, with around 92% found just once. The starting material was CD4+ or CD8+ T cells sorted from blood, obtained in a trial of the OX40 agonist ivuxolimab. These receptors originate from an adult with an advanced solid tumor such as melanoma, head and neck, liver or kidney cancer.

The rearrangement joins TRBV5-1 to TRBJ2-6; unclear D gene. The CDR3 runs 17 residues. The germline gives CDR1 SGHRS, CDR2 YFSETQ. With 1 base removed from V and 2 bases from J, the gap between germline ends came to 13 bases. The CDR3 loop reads CASSLTSPGAGANVLTF. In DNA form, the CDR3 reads TGCGCCAGCAGCTTGACTTCGCCGGGCGCTGGGGCCAACGTCCTGACTTTC.

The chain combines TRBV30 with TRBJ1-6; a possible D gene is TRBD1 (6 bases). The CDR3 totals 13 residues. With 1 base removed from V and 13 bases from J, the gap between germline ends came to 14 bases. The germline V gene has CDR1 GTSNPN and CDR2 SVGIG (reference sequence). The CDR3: CAWSGGALGPLHF. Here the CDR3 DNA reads TGTGCCTGGAGTGGGGGGGCCCTTGGGCCCCTCCACTTT.

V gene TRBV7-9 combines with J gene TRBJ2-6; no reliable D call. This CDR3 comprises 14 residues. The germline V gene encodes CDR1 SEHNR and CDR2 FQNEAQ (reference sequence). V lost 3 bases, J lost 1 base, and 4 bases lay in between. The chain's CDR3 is CASSFSSGANVLTF. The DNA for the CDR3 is TGTGCCAGCAGCTTTAGTTCTGGGGCCAACGTCCTGACTTTC. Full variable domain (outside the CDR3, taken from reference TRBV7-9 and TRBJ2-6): DTGVSQNPRHKITKRGQNVTFRCDPISEHNRLYWYRQTLGQGPEFLTYFQNEAQLEKSRLLSDRFSAERPKGSFSTLEIQRTEQGDSAMYLCASSFSSGANVLTFGAGSRLTVL.

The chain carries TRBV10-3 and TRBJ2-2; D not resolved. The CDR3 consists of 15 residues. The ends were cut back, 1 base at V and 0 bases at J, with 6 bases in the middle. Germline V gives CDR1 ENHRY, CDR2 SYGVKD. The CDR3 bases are TGTGCCATCAGTGAGTATGCCTCGAACACCGGGGAGCTGTTTTTT. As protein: CAISEYASNTGELFF.

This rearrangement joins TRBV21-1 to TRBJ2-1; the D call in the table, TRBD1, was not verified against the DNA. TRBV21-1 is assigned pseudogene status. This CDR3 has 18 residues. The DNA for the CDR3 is TGTGCCAGCACCCGAAGAGGGAAGGGGGAGCCCATCCAGGATGAGCAGTTCTTC. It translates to CASTRRGKGEPIQDEQFF.

This chain's CDR3 is CASRRRGYQPQHF. The CDR3 region has the DNA TGTGCCAGTAGGAGGAGGGGGTATCAGCCCCAGCATTTT. The rearrangement joins TRBV19 to TRBJ1-5, with D perhaps TRBD1 (6 bases). The germline V gene has CDR1 LNHDA and CDR2 SQIVND (reference sequence). Trimming shortened V by 6 bases and J by 5 bases, and 11 bases separated the two germline ends. The CDR3 sequence is 13 residues long.

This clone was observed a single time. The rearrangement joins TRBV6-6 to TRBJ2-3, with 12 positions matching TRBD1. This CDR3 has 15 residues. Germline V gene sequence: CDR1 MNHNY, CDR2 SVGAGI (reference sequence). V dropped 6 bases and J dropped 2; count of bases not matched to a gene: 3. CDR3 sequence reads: CASRGQGADTDTQYF. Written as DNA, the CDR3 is TGTGCCAGCAGGGGACAGGGGGCTGACACAGATACGCAGTATTTT.

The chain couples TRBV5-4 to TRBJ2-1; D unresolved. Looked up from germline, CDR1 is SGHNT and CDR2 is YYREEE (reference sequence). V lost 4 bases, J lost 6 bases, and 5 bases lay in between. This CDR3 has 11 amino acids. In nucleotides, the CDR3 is TGTGCCAGCAGCCTAATCAATGAGCAGTTCTTC. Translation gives CASSLINEQFF.

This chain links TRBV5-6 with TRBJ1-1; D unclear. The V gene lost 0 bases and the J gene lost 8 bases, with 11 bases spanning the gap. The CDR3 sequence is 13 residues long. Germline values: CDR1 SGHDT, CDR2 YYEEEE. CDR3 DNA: TGTGCCAGCAGCTTGGGGGAGGGTTTGGAAGCTTTCTTT. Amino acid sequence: CASSLGEGLEAFF. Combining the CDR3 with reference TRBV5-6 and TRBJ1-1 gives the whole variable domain DAGVTQSPTHLIKTRGQQVTLRCSPKSGHDTVSWYQQALGQGPQFIFQYYEEEERQRGNFPDRFSGHQFPNYSSELNVNALLLGDSALYLCASSLGEGLEAFFGQGTRLTVV.

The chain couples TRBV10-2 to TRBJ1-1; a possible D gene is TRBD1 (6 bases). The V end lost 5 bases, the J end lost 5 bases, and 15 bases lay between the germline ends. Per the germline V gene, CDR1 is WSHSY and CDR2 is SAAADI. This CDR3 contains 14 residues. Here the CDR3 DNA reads TGCGCCAGCAGTATACGTAGGGGGGGGACTGAAGCTTTCTTT. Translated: CASSIRRGGTEAFF.